This section outlines one TCR beta chain sequence together with its context. Its antigen is not identified. Autoimmune disease history or systemic immunosuppression excluded patients. Researchers took blood at baseline, on cycle 4 day 1, and on cycle 7 day 1. The V gene lost 6 bases and the J gene lost 1 base, with 12 bases spanning the gap. CDR1 and CDR2 (germline): SNHLY, FYNNEI. This CDR3 has 14 amino acids. This specimen comes from a study of OX40 agonist ivuxolimab in advanced cancers. Turning to the study itself: Those treated in dose escalation had hepatocellular carcinoma, melanoma, renal cell cancer or head and neck cancer.

Assay: immunoSEQ multiplex PCR; the TCRdb copy retains only in-frame clones and omits some. The sample lists around 70,000 clones, 85% to 90% seen once, with about 0.9% in the top ten. Findings and limits, study-wide: The CD4+ and CD8+ T cells in the blood had expanded clonally by week 6 at 0.1 to 3.0 mg/kg.

V gene TRBV2 combines with J gene TRBJ1-1; D gene unclear. This specimen was CD4+ or CD8+ T cells sorted from blood, taken in a trial of the OX40 agonist ivuxolimab. This receptor was taken from an adult with an advanced solid tumor such as melanoma, head and neck, liver or kidney cancer. The CDR3 reads CASSLRVSNTEAFF. The CDR3 coding sequence is TGTGCCAGCAGCCTGCGGGTTTCGAACACTGAAGCTTTCTTT.